This is a list of T cell receptor beta chains from one sample in a study of T cell changes during pregnancy in multiple sclerosis. Libraries were prepared by immunoSEQ multiplex PCR; TCRdb keeps only in-frame clonotypes and omits some of them. The sample records over 50,000 clones, about 87% being singletons. The sequenced material came from peripheral blood from another person, used as feeder cells. All receptors come from a human donor whose cells served as feeder cells for cultures in a pregnancy study. The CDR3 runs from the conserved cysteine through the conserved F or W. Each record gives: D gene, clone size, J gene, CDR3 length, V gene, CDR3 DNA, CDR3 protein. D genes are given only for firm matches. Clone sizes are given selectively: once, few, many, or a class where the clone is expanded.

d_gene: -
abundance: few
j_gene: TRBJ2-5
len: 13
v_gene: TRBV5-4
CDR3nt: TGTGCCAGCCACGCTGCCGATTCTCCCCCCTTGAACTTC
CDR3aa: CASHAADSPPLNF

d_gene: -
abundance: once
j_gene: TRBJ2-7
len: 12
v_gene: TRBV9
CDR3nt: TGTGCCAGCAGCGAGAGGGGGAGGGAGCAGTACTTC
CDR3aa: CASSERGREQYF

d_gene: -
abundance: -
j_gene: TRBJ1-1
len: 16
v_gene: TRBV4-3
CDR3nt: TGCGCCAGCAGCCAAGATTGGGTGGGGGGCAACACTGAAGCTTTCTTT
CDR3aa: CASSQDWVGGNTEAFF

d_gene: -
abundance: -
j_gene: TRBJ2-5
len: 15
v_gene: TRBV18
CDR3nt: TGTGCCAGCTCACCAAGCCAGACTTACCAAGAGACCCAGTACTTC
CDR3aa: CASSPSQTYQETQYF

d_gene: -
abundance: -
j_gene: TRBJ1-2
len: 14
v_gene: TRBV7-2
CDR3nt: TGTGCCAGCAGCCGTACCCCCACAGAGCGGGGCTACACCTTC
CDR3aa: CASSRTPTERGYTF

d_gene: -
abundance: -
j_gene: TRBJ1-2
len: 15
v_gene: TRBV6-5
CDR3nt: TGTGCCAGCACCTCGCCAAGTATGGGACCCTATGGCTACACCTTC
CDR3aa: CASTSPSMGPYGYTF

d_gene: -
abundance: -
j_gene: TRBJ2-5
len: 15
v_gene: TRBV6-5
CDR3nt: TGTGCCAGCAGTCCCCCTAATGGGAGGCTTGAGACCCAGTACTTC
CDR3aa: CASSPPNGRLETQYF

d_gene: -
abundance: once
j_gene: TRBJ1-3
len: 15
v_gene: TRBV10-2
CDR3nt: TGCGCCAGCAGTGATATCGGAGCCCTGAGGAACACCATATATTTT
CDR3aa: CASSDIGALRNTIYF

d_gene: TRBD2
abundance: -
j_gene: TRBJ2-7
len: 14
v_gene: TRBV2
CDR3nt: TGTGCCAGCCTAACTCGCGGGAGCCACTACGAGCAGTACTTC
CDR3aa: CASLTRGSHYEQYF

d_gene: -
abundance: -
j_gene: TRBJ1-5
len: 16
v_gene: TRBV4-1
CDR3nt: TGCGCCAGCAGCCAAGGGAGGGGCGATCGCAATCAGCCCCAGCATTTT
CDR3aa: CASSQGRGDRNQPQHF

d_gene: -
abundance: -
j_gene: TRBJ2-7
len: 17
v_gene: TRBV4-2
CDR3nt: TGTGCCAGCAGCGTCCGCGGGGCGGGGCAGCCCTCCTACGAGCAGTACTTC
CDR3aa: CASSVRGAGQPSYEQYF

d_gene: -
abundance: -
j_gene: TRBJ2-2
len: 14
v_gene: TRBV9
CDR3nt: TGTGCCAGCAGCGTAGTCCCTAACACCGGGGAGCTGTTTTTT
CDR3aa: CASSVVPNTGELFF

d_gene: -
abundance: few
j_gene: TRBJ1-4
len: 15
v_gene: TRBV11-2
CDR3nt: TGTGCCAGCAGCTTAGATCAGGGAAGGAACGAAAAACTGTTTTTT
CDR3aa: CASSLDQGRNEKLFF

d_gene: -
abundance: medium-sized
j_gene: TRBJ2-7
len: 15
v_gene: TRBV5-6
CDR3nt: TGTGCCAGCAGCTTGCCGGGGAGAGCCTCCTACGAGCAGTACTTC
CDR3aa: CASSLPGRASYEQYF

d_gene: TRBD2
abundance: -
j_gene: TRBJ2-2
len: 20
v_gene: TRBV18
CDR3nt: TGTGCCAGCTCGCCCCGCAGTGGACTAGCGGGAGACCCTTCCACCGGGGAGCTGTTTTTT
CDR3aa: CASSPRSGLAGDPSTGELFF

d_gene: -
abundance: -
j_gene: TRBJ1-5
len: 14
v_gene: TRBV29-1
CDR3nt: TGCAGCGTCGCGCGGGCAGGGGGCAATCAGCCCCAGCATTTT
CDR3aa: CSVARAGGNQPQHF

d_gene: TRBD2
abundance: -
j_gene: TRBJ2-3
len: 18
v_gene: TRBV14
CDR3nt: TGTGCCAGCAGCCAAGATAGCGGGGGCCTGACTAGCACAGATACGCAGTATTTT
CDR3aa: CASSQDSGGLTSTDTQYF

d_gene: -
abundance: -
j_gene: TRBJ2-3
len: 13
v_gene: TRBV5-4
CDR3nt: TGTGCCAGCAGCTGGGACTTCCAAGATACGCAGTATTTT
CDR3aa: CASSWDFQDTQYF

d_gene: -
abundance: -
j_gene: TRBJ1-1
len: 14
v_gene: TRBV5-6
CDR3nt: TGTGCCAGCAGCTTGGGGCGCCGGAACACTGAAGCTTTCTTT
CDR3aa: CASSLGRRNTEAFF

d_gene: -
abundance: -
j_gene: TRBJ2-1
len: 17
v_gene: TRBV7-9
CDR3nt: TGTGCCAGCAGTCCCGCTGGGGGAGGATACTCCTACAATGAGCAGTTCTTC
CDR3aa: CASSPAGGGYSYNEQFF

d_gene: -
abundance: -
j_gene: TRBJ1-2
len: 14
v_gene: TRBV6-5
CDR3nt: TGTGCCAGCATTGGACACTATCAGGGCGACGGCTACACCTTC
CDR3aa: CASIGHYQGDGYTF

d_gene: -
abundance: -
j_gene: TRBJ2-7
len: 15
v_gene: TRBV7-9
CDR3nt: TGTGCCAGCAGCAAATCGATCAGGCCTAGCTACGAGCAGTACTTC
CDR3aa: CASSKSIRPSYEQYF

d_gene: -
abundance: -
j_gene: TRBJ1-5
len: 17
v_gene: TRBV30
CDR3nt: TGTGCCTGGAGTGTCTCACAGGGAGGTAGTTGGGGTCAGCCCCAGCATTTT
CDR3aa: CAWSVSQGGSWGQPQHF

d_gene: TRBD1
abundance: -
j_gene: TRBJ1-5
len: 13
v_gene: TRBV10-3
CDR3nt: TGTGCCACCACAGGGGCTGGCAATCAGCCCCAGCATTTT
CDR3aa: CATTGAGNQPQHF

d_gene: -
abundance: -
j_gene: TRBJ2-1
len: 17
v_gene: TRBV28
CDR3nt: TGTGCCAGCAGTTCCCCCCCCGGTGGTTCGAGCAACAATGAGCAGTTCTTC
CDR3aa: CASSSPPGGSSNNEQFF

d_gene: -
abundance: -
j_gene: TRBJ1-5
len: 14
v_gene: TRBV6-5
CDR3nt: TGTGCCAGCAGCCCGTGGGATGGCAATCAGCCCCAGCATTTT
CDR3aa: CASSPWDGNQPQHF

d_gene: -
abundance: once
j_gene: TRBJ2-5
len: 14
v_gene: TRBV9
CDR3nt: TGTGCCAGCAGCCCCTGGGGGTACCAAGAGACCCAGTACTTC
CDR3aa: CASSPWGYQETQYF

d_gene: -
abundance: -
j_gene: TRBJ1-1
len: 12
v_gene: TRBV11-3
CDR3nt: TGTGCCAGCAGCTTGAGGGGGGGTGAGAGTTTCTTT
CDR3aa: CASSLRGGESFF

d_gene: -
abundance: -
j_gene: TRBJ2-3
len: 13
v_gene: TRBV5-1
CDR3nt: TGCGCCAGCAGCTTGGGGCAGACAGATACGCAGTATTTT
CDR3aa: CASSLGQTDTQYF

d_gene: -
abundance: -
j_gene: TRBJ2-1
len: 15
v_gene: TRBV9
CDR3nt: TGTGCCAGCAGCGTCCGGGACACTACCTACAATGAGCAGTTCTTC
CDR3aa: CASSVRDTTYNEQFF

d_gene: -
abundance: once
j_gene: TRBJ1-5
len: 16
v_gene: TRBV7-2
CDR3nt: TGTGCCAGCAGCTTAGGCGTGGCAGCGGGAAATCAGCCCCAGCATTTT
CDR3aa: CASSLGVAAGNQPQHF

d_gene: -
abundance: -
j_gene: TRBJ1-2
len: 13
v_gene: TRBV7-8
CDR3nt: TGTGCCAGCAGCTACAGGGTCGACTATGGCTACACCTTC
CDR3aa: CASSYRVDYGYTF

d_gene: -
abundance: -
j_gene: TRBJ1-5
len: 22
v_gene: TRBV21-1
CDR3nt: TGTGCCAGCAGCAAAGACGTCCCAGGCCAGGACGCCTTACCTTATAGCAATCAGCCCCAGCATTTT
CDR3aa: CASSKDVPGQDALPYSNQPQHF

d_gene: -
abundance: -
j_gene: TRBJ2-1
len: 16
v_gene: TRBV9
CDR3nt: TGTGCCAGCAGCTCTAGCGTTAGCGGCTCCTACAATGAGCAGTTCTTC
CDR3aa: CASSSSVSGSYNEQFF

d_gene: -
abundance: -
j_gene: TRBJ2-7
len: 17
v_gene: TRBV2
CDR3nt: TGTGCCAGCAGTGTTGGGCAGGGTGTGGTATTGGCGTACGAGCAGTACTTC
CDR3aa: CASSVGQGVVLAYEQYF

d_gene: -
abundance: -
j_gene: TRBJ2-7
len: 13
v_gene: TRBV19
CDR3nt: TGTGCCAGTAGTATTGGAGATACCTACGAGCAGTACTTC
CDR3aa: CASSIGDTYEQYF

d_gene: TRBD1
abundance: few
j_gene: TRBJ1-6
len: 14
v_gene: TRBV6-5
CDR3nt: TGTGCCAGCAGTCGACAGGGGGAACATTCACCCCTCCACTTT
CDR3aa: CASSRQGEHSPLHF

d_gene: TRBD2
abundance: -
j_gene: TRBJ2-1
len: 14
v_gene: TRBV4-2
CDR3nt: TGTGCCAGCAGAGCTAGCGGGGGGGCTAATGAGCAGTTCTTC
CDR3aa: CASRASGGANEQFF

d_gene: -
abundance: -
j_gene: TRBJ2-1
len: 11
v_gene: TRBV29-1
CDR3nt: TGCAGCGTGGCACAGGGCGATGAGCAGTTCTTC
CDR3aa: CSVAQGDEQFF

d_gene: -
abundance: -
j_gene: TRBJ2-3
len: 15
v_gene: TRBV10-2
CDR3nt: TGCGCCAGCAGCGAACTAAGCTCGGACGGAGATACGCAGTATTTT
CDR3aa: CASSELSSDGDTQYF

d_gene: -
abundance: -
j_gene: TRBJ2-1
len: 14
v_gene: TRBV7-2
CDR3nt: TGTGCCAGCAGCCCCGGCGTCTCCTACAATGAGCAGTTCTTC
CDR3aa: CASSPGVSYNEQFF

d_gene: TRBD1
abundance: once
j_gene: TRBJ2-5
len: 15
v_gene: TRBV7-9
CDR3nt: TGTGCCAGCAGCCCCATGACAGGGTACCAAGAGACCCAGTACTTC
CDR3aa: CASSPMTGYQETQYF